The sequence of this T cell receptor (beta chain) was determined in a study of response to subunit inactivated influenza vaccine. Regarding the study as a whole: Few additional T cells are recruited per seasonal influenza vaccination, authors suggested.

The table lists this clonotype with a few counts. Its antigen is unidentified. TCRdb independently ran MiXCR on the RT-PCR reads; one entry per CDR3 protein. Among about 700,000 distinct CDR3 sequences listed, approximately 13% were seen once. Trimming cost V 3 bases and J 10 bases; bases outside gene matches: 10. The CDR3 is 16 amino acids. Per germline, CDR1 MDHEN and CDR2 SYDVKM. V usage is TRBV28 and J usage is TRBJ2-1; 12 bases are shared with TRBD2. The receptor's source is a man in his fifties who received an inactivated influenza vaccine. This specimen was PBMCs from blood, taken 14 to 15 days before vaccination. The CDR3 DNA is TGTGCCAGCAGTTTCATGCAGACTAGCGGGAGTCCCGAGCAGTTCTTC. This translates into CASSFMQTSGSPEQFF.